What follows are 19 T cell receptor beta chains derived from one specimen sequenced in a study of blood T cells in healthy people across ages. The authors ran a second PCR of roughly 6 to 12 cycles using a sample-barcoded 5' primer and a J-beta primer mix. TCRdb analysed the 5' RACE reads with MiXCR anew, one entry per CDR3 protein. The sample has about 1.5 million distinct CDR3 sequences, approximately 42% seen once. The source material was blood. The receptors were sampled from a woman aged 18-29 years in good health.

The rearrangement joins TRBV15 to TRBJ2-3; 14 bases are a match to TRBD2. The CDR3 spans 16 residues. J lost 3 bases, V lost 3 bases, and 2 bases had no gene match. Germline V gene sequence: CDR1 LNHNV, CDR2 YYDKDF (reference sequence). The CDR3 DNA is TGTGCCACCAGCAGGGGACTAGCGGGAGCTACAGATACGCAGTATTTT. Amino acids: CATSRGLAGATDTQYF.

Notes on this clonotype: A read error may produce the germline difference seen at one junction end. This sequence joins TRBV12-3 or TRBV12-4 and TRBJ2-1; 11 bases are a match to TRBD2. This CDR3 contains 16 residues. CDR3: CARSLGTSGGRNEQFF. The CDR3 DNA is TGTGCCCGCAGTTTAGGAACTAGCGGGGGAAGGAATGAGCAGTTCTTC.

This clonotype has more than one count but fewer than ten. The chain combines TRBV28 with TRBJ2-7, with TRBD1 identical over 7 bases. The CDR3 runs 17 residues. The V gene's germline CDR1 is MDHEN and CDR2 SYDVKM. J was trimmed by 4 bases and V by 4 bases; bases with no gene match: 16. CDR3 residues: CASSSFGDGTVIYEQYF. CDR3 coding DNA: TGTGCCAGCAGTTCATTTGGGGACGGGACAGTAATATACGAGCAGTACTTC.

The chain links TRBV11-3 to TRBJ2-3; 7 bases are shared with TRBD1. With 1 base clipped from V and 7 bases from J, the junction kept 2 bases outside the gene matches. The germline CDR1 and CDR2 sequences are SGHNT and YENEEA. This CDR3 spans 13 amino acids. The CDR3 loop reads CASSLGQGNTQYF. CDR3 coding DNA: TGTGCCAGCAGCTTAGGACAGGGAAATACGCAGTATTTT.

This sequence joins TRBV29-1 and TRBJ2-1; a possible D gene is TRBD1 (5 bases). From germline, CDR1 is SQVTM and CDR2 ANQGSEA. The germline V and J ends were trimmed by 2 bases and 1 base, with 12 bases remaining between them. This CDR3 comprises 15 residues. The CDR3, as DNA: TGCAGCGTTGAAAATAGACAGCGATCCTACAATGAGCAGTTCTTC. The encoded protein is CSVENRQRSYNEQFF.

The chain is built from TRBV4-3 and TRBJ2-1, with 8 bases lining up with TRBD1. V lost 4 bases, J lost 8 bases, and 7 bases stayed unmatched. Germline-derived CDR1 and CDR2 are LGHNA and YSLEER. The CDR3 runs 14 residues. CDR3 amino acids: CASSRDRTADEQFF. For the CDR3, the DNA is TGCGCCAGCAGCCGGGACAGGACGGCCGATGAGCAGTTCTTC.

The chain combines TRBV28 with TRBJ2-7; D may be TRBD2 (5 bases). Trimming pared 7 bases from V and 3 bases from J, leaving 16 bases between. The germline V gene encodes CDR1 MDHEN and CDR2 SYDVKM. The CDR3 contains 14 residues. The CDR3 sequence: CASTLALGIYEQYF. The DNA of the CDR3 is TGTGCCAGCACTCTAGCATTGGGAATCTACGAGCAGTACTTC.

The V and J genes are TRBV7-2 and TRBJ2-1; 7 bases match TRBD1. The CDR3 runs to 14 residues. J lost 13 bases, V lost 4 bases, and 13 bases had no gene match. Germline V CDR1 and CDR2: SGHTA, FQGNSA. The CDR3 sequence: CASSSQTGVETQFF. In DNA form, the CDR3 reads TGTGCCAGCAGCTCCCAAACAGGGGTGGAGACCCAGTTCTTC.

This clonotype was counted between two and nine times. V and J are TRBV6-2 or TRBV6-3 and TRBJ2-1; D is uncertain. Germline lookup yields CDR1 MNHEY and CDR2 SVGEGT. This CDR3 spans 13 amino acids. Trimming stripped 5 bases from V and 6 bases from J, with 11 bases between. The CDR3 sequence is CASSLFTGNEQFF. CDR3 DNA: TGTGCCAGCAGTCTCTTTACTGGCAATGAGCAGTTCTTC.

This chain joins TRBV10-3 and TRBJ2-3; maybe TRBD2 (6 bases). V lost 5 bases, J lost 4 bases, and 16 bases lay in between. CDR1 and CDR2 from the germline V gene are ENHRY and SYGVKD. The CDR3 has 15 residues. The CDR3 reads CAISFPLEGPDTQYF. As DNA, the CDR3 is TGTGCCATCAGTTTTCCTTTGGAGGGCCCAGATACGCAGTATTTT.

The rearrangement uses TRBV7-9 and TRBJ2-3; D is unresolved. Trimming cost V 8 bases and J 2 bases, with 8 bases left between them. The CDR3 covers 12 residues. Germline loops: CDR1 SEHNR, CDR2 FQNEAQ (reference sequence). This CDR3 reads CASVIYTDTQYF. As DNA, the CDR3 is TGTGCCAGCGTAATCTACACAGATACGCAGTATTTT.

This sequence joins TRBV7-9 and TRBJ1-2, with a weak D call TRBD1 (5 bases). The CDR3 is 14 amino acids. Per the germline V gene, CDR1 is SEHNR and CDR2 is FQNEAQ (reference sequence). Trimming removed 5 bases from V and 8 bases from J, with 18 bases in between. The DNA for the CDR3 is TGTGCCAGCAGCCGGGACCTCTCGGGGGTCGGCTACACCTTC. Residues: CASSRDLSGVGYTF.

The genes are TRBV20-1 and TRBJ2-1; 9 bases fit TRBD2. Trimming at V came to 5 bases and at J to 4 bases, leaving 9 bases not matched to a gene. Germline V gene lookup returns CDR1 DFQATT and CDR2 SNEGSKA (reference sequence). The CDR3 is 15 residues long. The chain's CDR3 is CSAPSTSGGYNEQFF. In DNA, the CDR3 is TGCAGTGCTCCCTCGACTAGCGGAGGATACAATGAGCAGTTCTTC.

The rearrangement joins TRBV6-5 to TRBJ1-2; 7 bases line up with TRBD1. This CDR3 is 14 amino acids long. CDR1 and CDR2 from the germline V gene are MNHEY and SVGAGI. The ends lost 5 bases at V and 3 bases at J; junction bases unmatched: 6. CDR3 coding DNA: TGTGCCAGCAGTCATGACACAGGGGACTATGGCTACACCTTC. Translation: CASSHDTGDYGYTF.

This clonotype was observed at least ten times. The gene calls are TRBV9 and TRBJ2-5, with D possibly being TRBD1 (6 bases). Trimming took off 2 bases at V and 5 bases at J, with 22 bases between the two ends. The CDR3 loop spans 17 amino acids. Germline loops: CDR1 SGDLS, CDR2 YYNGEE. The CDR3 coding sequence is TGTGCCAGCAGCGTCCTCTTTGTGGGACACCGTCGGGAGACCCAGTACTTC. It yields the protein CASSVLFVGHRRETQYF. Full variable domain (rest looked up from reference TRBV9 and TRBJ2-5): DSGVTQTPKHLITATGQRVTLRCSPRSGDLSVYWYQQSLDQGLQFLIQYYNGEERAKGNILERFSAQQFPDLHSELNLSSLELGDSALYFCASSVLFVGHRRETQYFGPGTRLLVL.

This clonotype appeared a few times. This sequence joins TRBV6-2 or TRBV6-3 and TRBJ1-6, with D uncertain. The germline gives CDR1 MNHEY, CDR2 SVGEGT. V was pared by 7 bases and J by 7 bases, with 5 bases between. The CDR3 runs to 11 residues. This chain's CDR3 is CASKTNSPLHF. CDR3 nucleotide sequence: TGTGCCAGCAAGACGAATTCACCCCTCCACTTT.

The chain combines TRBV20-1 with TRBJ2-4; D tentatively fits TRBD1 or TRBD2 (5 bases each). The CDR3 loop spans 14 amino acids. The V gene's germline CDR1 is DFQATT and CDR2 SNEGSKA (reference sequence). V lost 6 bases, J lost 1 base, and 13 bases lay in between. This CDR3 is CSAMMGTAKNIQYF. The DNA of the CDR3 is TGCAGTGCAATGATGGGGACGGCCAAAAACATTCAGTACTTC.

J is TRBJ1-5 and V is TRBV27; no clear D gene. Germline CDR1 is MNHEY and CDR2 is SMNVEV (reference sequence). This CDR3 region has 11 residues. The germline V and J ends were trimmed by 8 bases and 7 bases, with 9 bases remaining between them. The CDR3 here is CASGPFQPQHF. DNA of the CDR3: TGTGCCAGCGGACCCTTCCAGCCCCAGCATTTT.

CDR3 sequence: CSVNRVGNEQFF. CDR3 sequence (DNA): TGCAGCGTGAACAGGGTTGGCAATGAGCAGTTCTTC. This chain uses TRBV29-1 with TRBJ2-1; D perhaps matches TRBD1 (6 bases). This CDR3 has 12 amino acids. Germline V gene data show CDR1 as SQVTM and CDR2 as ANQGSEA. V lost 6 bases and J lost 6, with 12 bases in between.